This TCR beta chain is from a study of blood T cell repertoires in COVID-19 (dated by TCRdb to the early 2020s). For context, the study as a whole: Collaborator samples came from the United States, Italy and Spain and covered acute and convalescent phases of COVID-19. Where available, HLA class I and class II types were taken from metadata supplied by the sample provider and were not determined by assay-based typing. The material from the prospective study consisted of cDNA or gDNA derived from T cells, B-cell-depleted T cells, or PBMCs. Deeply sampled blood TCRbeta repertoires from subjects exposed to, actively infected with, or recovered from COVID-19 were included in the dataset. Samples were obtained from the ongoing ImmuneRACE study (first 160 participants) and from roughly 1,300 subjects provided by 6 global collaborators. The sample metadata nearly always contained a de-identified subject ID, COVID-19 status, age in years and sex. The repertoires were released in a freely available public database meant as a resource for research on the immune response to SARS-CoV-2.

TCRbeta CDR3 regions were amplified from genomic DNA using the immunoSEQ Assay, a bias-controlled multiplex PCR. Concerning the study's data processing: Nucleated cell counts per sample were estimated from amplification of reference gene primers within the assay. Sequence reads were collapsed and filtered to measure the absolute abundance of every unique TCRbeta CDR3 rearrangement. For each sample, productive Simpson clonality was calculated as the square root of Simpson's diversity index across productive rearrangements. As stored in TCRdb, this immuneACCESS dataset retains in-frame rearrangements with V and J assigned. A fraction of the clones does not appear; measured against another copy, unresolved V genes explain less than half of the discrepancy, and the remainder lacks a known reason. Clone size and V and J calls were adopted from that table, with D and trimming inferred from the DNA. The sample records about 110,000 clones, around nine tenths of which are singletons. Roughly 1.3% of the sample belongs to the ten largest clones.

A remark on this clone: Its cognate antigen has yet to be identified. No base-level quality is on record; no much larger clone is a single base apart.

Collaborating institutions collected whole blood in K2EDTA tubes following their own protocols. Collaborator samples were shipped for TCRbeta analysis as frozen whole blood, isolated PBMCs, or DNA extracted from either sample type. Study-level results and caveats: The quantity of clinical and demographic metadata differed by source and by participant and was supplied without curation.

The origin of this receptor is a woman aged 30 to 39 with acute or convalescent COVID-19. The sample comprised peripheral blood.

The DNA is as follows: TGTGCCAGCAGCACCACCACAGGGGGCATCACTGAAGCTTTCTTT. This yields the protein CASSTTTGGITEAFF. This chain joins TRBV5-6 to TRBJ1-1; TRBD1 matches 9 bases in the middle. The CDR3 runs 15 amino acids, cysteine and phenylalanine included. The retained sequence is limited to the CDR3, 45 bases, with the frame set at the first base. CDR1 and CDR2 are drawn from the germline V gene: SGHDT, YYEEEE. From V the trimming removes 4 bases and from J it removes 4 bases, while the gene matches leave 8 bases of the junction unaccounted for.